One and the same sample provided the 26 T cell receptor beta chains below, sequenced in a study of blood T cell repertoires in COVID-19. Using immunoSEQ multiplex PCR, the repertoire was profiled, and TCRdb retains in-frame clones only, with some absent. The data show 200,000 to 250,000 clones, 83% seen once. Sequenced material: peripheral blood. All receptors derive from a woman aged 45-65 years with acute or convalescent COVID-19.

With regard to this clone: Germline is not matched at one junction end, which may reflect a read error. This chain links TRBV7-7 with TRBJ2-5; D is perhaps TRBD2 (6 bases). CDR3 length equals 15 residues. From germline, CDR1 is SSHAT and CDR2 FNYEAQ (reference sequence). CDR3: CASSLGGVRGETQYF. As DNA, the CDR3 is TGTGCTAGCAGCTTAGGAGGGGTGCGGGGAGAGACCCAGTACTTC. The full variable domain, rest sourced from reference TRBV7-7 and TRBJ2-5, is GAGVSQSPRYKVTKRGQDVTLRCDPISSHATLYWYQQALGQGPEFLTYFNYEAQPDKSGLPSDRFSAERPEGSISTLTIQRTEQRDSAMYRCASSLGGVRGETQYFGPGTRLLVL.

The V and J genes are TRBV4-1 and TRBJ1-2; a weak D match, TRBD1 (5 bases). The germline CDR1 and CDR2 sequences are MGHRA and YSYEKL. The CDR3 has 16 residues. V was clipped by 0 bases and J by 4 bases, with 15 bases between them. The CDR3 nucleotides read TGCGCCAGCAGCCAAGAGCAAATCGGGGGTGGCTATGGCTACACCTTC. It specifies CASSQEQIGGGYGYTF.

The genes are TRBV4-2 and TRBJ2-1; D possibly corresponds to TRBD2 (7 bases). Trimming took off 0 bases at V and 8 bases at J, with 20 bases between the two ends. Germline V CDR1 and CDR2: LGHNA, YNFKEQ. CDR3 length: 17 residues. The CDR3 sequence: CASSQDFRGGASHEQFF. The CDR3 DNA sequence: TGTGCCAGCAGCCAAGATTTCCGAGGGGGGGCCTCGCATGAGCAGTTCTTC.

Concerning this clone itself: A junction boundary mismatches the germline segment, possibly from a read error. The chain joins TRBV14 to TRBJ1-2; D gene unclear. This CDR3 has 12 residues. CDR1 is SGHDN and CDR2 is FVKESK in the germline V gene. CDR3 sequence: CASSPGGGRPIF. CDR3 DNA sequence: TGTGCCAGCAGCCCCGGCGGAGGGCGACCGATCTTC.

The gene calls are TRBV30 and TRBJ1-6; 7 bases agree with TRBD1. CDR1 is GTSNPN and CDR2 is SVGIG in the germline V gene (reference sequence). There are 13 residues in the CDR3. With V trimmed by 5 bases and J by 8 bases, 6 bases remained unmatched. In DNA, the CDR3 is TGTGCCTGGGCGGAGGGGGCGGATTCACCCCTCCACTTT. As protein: CAWAEGADSPLHF. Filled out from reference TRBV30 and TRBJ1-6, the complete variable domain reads SQTIHQWPATLVQPVGSPLSLECTVEGTSNPNLYWYRQAAGRGLQLLFYSVGIGQISSEVPQNLSASRPQDRQFILSSKKLLLSDSGFYLCAWAEGADSPLHFGNGTRLTVT.

Written as DNA, the CDR3 is TGTGCCATCAGTAGCGAGACAGTCCAAGAGACCCAGTACTTC. It translates to CAISSETVQETQYF. The chain has TRBV10-3 and TRBJ2-5, with a weak D call TRBD1 (5 bases). The CDR3 totals 14 residues. Germline CDR1 ENHRY, CDR2 SYGVKD. Trimming pared 5 bases from V and 1 base from J, leaving 11 bases between.

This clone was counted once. The CDR3 reads CASSVHRDSANTEAFF. DNA for the CDR3: TGTGCCAGCAGTGTCCACCGGGACTCGGCCAACACTGAAGCTTTCTTT. The V and J genes are TRBV28 and TRBJ1-1, with D possibly matching TRBD1 (5 bases). Germline loops: CDR1 MDHEN, CDR2 SYDVKM. The CDR3 loop spans 16 amino acids. V lost 5 bases to trimming and J lost 2 bases, with 18 bases between them.

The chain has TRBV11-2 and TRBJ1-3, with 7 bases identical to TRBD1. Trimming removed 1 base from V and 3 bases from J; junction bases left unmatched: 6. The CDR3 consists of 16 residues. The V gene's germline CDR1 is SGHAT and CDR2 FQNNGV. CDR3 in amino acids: CASSLGEQGYGNTIYF. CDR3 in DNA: TGTGCCAGCAGCTTAGGGGAACAGGGGTATGGAAACACCATATATTTT.

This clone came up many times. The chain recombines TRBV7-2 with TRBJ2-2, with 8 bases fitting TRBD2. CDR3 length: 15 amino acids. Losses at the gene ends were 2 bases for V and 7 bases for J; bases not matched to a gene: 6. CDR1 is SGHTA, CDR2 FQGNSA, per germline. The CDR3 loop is CASSLRGLAGGELFF. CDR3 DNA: TGTGCCAGCAGCTTAAGAGGACTAGCCGGCGGGGAGCTGTTTTTT.

The CDR3 coding sequence is TGTGCCAGTAGTCTTTTAACAGGGATTGGTCGAGGCTACACCTTC. The encoded protein is CASSLLTGIGRGYTF. The chain carries TRBV19 and TRBJ1-2; D is perhaps TRBD1 (6 bases). Germline-derived CDR1 and CDR2 are LNHDA and SQIVND (reference sequence). This CDR3 region has 15 residues. V gave up 5 bases and J gave up 8 bases, with 21 bases separating them.

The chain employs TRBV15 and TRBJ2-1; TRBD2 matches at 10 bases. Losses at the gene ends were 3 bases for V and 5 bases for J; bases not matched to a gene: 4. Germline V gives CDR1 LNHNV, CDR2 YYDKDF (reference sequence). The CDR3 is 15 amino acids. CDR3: CATSRTGTSDNEQFF. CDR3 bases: TGTGCCACCAGCAGGACCGGGACTAGCGACAATGAGCAGTTCTTC.

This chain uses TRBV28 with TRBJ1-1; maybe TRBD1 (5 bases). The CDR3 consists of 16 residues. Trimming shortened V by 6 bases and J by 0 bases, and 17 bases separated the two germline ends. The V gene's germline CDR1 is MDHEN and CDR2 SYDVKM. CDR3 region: CASSSSPRALNTEAFF. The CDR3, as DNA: TGTGCCAGCAGCAGCTCTCCCAGGGCCTTGAACACTGAAGCTTTCTTT.

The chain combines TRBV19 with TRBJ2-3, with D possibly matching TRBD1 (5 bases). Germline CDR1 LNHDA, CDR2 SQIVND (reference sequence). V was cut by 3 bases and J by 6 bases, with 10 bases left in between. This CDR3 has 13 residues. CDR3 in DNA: TGTGCCAGTAGTATCCCAGGGTTGGATACGCAGTATTTT. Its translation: CASSIPGLDTQYF.

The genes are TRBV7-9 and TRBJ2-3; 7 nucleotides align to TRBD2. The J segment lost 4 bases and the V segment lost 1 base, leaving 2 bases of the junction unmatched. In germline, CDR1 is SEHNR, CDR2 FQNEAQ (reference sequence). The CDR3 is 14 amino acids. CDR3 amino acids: CASSLGGGPDTQYF. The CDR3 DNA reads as TGTGCCAGCAGCTTAGGCGGGGGTCCAGATACGCAGTATTTT.

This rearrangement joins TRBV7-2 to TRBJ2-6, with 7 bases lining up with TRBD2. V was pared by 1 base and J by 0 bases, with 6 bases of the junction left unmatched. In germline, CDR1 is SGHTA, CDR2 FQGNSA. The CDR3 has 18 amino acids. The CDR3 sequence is CASSLVGASGSGANVLTF. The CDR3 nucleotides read TGTGCCAGCAGCTTAGTAGGGGCTAGCGGCTCTGGGGCCAACGTCCTGACTTTC.

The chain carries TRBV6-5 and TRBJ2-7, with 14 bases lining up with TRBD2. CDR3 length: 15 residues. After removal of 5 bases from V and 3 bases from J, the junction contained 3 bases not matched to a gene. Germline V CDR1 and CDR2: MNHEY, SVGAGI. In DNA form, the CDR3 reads TGTGCCAGCAGTAGGACTAGCGGGGGGAACTACGAGCAGTACTTC. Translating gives CASSRTSGGNYEQYF.

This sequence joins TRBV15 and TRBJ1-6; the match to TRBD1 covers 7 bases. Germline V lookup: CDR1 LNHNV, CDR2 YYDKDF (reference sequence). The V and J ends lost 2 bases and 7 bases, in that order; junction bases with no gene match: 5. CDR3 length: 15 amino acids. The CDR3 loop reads CATSRTDRANSPLHF. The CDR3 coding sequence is TGTGCCACCAGCAGAACTGACAGGGCGAATTCACCCCTCCACTTT.

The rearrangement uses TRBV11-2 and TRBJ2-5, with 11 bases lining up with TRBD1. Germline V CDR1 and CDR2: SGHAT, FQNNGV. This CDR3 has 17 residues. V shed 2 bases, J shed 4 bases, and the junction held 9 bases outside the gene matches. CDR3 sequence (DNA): TGTGCCAGCAGCTTAACCGGGACAGGGGGATTTCGAGAGACCCAGTACTTC. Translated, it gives CASSLTGTGGFRETQYF.

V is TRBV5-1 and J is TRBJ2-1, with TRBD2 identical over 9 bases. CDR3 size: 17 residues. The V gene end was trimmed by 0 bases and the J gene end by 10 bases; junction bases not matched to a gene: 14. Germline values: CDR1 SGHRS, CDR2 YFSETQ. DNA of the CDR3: TGCGCCAGCAGCTTGGTTACGGCGGGAGGGCCAATAGGGGAGCAGTTCTTC. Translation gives CASSLVTAGGPIGEQFF.

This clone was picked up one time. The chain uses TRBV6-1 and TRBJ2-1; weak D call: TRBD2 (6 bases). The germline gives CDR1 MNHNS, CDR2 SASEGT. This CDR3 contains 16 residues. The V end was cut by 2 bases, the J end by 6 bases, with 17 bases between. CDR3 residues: CASSELPTGVPNEQFF. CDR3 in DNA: TGTGCCAGCAGTGAACTTCCCACGGGAGTCCCCAATGAGCAGTTCTTC.

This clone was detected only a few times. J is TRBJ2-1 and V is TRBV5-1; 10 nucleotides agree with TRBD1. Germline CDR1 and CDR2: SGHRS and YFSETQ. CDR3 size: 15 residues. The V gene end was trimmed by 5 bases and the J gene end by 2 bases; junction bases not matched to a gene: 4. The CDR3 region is CASRMTGGAYNEQFF. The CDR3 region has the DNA TGCGCCAGCAGAATGACAGGGGGCGCCTACAATGAGCAGTTCTTC.

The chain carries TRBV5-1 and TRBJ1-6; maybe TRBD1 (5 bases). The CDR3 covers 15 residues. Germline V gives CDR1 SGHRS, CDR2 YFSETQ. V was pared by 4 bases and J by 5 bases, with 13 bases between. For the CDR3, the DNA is TGCGCCAGCAGCCCTGACAGAGGCGATAATTCACCCCTCCACTTT. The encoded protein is CASSPDRGDNSPLHF.

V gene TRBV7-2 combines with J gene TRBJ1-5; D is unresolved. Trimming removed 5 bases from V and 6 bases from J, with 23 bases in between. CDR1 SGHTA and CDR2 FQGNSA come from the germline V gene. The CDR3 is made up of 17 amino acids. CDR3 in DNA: TGTGCCAGCAGCCCGAAGGCAGGTGTTACAAGTTTTCAGCCCCAGCATTTT. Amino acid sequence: CASSPKAGVTSFQPQHF.

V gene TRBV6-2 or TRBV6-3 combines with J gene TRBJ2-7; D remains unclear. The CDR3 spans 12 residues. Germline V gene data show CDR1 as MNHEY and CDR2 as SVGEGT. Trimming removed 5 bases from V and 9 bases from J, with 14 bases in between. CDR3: CASSPDTPSQYF. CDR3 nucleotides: TGTGCCAGCAGTCCCGACACCCCCTCGCAGTACTTC.

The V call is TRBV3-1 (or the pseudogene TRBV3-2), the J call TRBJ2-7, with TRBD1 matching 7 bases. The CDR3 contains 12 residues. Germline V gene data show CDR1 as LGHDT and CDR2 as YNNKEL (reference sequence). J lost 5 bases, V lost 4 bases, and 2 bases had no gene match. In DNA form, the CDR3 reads TGTGCCAGCAGCCTACAGGGGCACGAGCAGTACTTC. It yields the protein CASSLQGHEQYF.

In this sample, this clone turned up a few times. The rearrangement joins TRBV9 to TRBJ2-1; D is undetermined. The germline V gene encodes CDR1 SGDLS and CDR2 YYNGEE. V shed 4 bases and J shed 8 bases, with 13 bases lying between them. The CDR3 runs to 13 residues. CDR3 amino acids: CASSTYRGDEQFF. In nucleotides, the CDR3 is TGTGCCAGCAGCACTTATAGAGGCGATGAGCAGTTCTTC.